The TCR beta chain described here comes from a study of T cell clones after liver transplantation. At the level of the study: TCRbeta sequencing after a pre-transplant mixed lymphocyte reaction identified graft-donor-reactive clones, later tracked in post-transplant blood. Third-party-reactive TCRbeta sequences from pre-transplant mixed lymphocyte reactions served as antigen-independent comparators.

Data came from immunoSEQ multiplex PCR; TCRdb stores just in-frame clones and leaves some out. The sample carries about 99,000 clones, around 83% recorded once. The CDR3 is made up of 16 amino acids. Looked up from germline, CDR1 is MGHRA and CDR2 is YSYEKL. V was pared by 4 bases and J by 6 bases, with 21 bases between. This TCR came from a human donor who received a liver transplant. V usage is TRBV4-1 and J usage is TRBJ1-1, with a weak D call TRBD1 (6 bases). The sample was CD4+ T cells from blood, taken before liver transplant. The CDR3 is CASSLTPAGAEPEAFF. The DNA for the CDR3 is TGCGCCAGCAGCCTTACCCCGGCAGGGGCGGAACCTGAAGCTTTCTTT.